This TCR beta chain emerged from a study of T cell responses to AZD1222 COVID-19 vaccine. Study conclusions and caveats: Two AZD1222 doses significantly raised spike-specific TCR breadth and depth over controls.

To note about this clone: What it recognizes is unknown.

Clones were read by immunoSEQ multiplex PCR, and TCRdb kept only the in-frame ones, dropping some. The table includes 180,000 or so clones, roughly 94% detected once. V lost 1 base, J lost 5 bases, and 7 bases stayed unmatched. The CDR3 is 16 residues long. CDR1 and CDR2 (germline): SEHNR, FQNEAQ (reference sequence). The V gene is TRBV7-9, the J gene TRBJ2-2; 7 bases agree with TRBD1. This clonotype was obtained from an adult in good health. This material consisted of peripheral blood, taken on day 0 of AZD1222 vaccination. CDR3 residues: CASSLDPGQRTGELFF. DNA for the CDR3: TGTGCCAGCAGCTTAGATCCGGGACAGCGTACCGGGGAGCTGTTTTTT. The entire variable domain, with the rest obtained from reference TRBV7-9 and TRBJ2-2, is as follows: DTGVSQNPRHKITKRGQNVTFRCDPISEHNRLYWYRQTLGQGPEFLTYFQNEAQLEKSRLLSDRFSAERPKGSFSTLEIQRTEQGDSAMYLCASSLDPGQRTGELFFGEGSRLTVL.